The source of this T cell receptor beta chain is a study of T cells in Graves' hyperthyroidism and ophthalmopathy. V was shortened by 6 bases and J by 3 bases, with 9 bases between the two germline ends. Germline V gives CDR1 SGHNT, CDR2 YENEEA. The CDR3 contains 13 residues. Study-level results: Most clonotypes expanded in the thyroid (above 0.001) were also present in blood. Onset of ophthalmopathy came a median approximately 6.5 months after the model predicted it.

This clonotype was detected only a few times. What it recognizes is unknown. This sample holds PBMCs from 9.5 to 10 ml fresh peripheral blood. RNA transcripts served as the template for amplifying TCR beta CDR3 regions. A set of HTBI primers served as the primers for a first-round RT-PCR of the TCR CDR3. Using its own MiXCR run on the multiplex PCR reads, TCRdb lists one record per CDR3 protein. Among around 500,000 distinct CDR3 sequences listed, around 15% were seen once. This receptor was obtained from a woman aged 30 to 39 with Graves' ophthalmopathy. The chain recombines TRBV11-3 with TRBJ2-1, with D possibly being TRBD2 (6 bases). The sample comprised blood. The CDR3 bases are TGTGCCAGCAGGCGGCGGGGCTACAATGAGCAGTTCTTC. It specifies CASRRRGYNEQFF.